This section outlines one TCR beta chain sequence together with its context. Its antigen is not identified. The listed genes are named as in mouse. The read terminates 1 residue before the CDR3 end, so the remaining end is supplied by the germline J gene. The CDR3 contains 14 residues. Germline V gene lookup returns CDR1 LGHNA and CDR2 YNLKQL (reference sequence). V lost 0 bases to trimming and J lost 0 bases, with 6 bases between them. Sequencing was performed with immunoSEQ multiplex PCR; in TCRdb, only in-frame clones are kept and a portion is missing. The data show 7,000 to 9,500 clones, 60% to 80% seen once. This sample is drawn from a study of tissue T cells after allogeneic stem cell transplantation. Study findings and constraints: Motif-based clustering found tissue-specific repertoire signatures shared across patients, though few clones were shared. Blood and spleen captured only part of the tissue TCR repertoire. Anatomically similar tissues had similar TCR repertoires within each patient.

This receptor was obtained from a female BALB/c mouse in good health. The strain's MHC haplotype is H2-d. Source material: blood. J is TRBJ2-7 and V is TRBV5, with D uncertain. Partial CDR3 DNA: TGTGCCAGCAGCCAAGAGGCAGTCTCCTATGAACAGTAC. Translation: CASSQEAVSYEQY. The CDR3 as a whole reads CASSQEAVSYEQYF.